This is a list of T cell receptor beta chains from one sample in a study of a mutant IDH1 vaccine in newly diagnosed glioma. Clones were sequenced by immunoSEQ multiplex PCR, and TCRdb holds only the in-frame ones, with some missing. The sample shows tens of thousands of clones, around 79% of them seen only once. This specimen consisted of PBMCs, obtained from a glioma patient treated with radiotherapy, temozolomide or both. The receptors come from a man in his forties or fifties with glioma. Some clones in this sample may be carry-over from other donors' samples. CDR3s include the opening cysteine and the closing phenylalanine or tryptophan. The D gene is left open where the match is weak. A row's size may be missing; if present it is once, few, many or a size class.

j_call clone_size d_call v_call cdr3_aa cdr3_nt
TRBJ2-1 NA TRBD1 TRBV25-1 CASTGTGGFNEQFF TGTGCCAGCACCGGGACAGGGGGTTTCAATGAGCAGTTCTTC
TRBJ2-5 NA NA TRBV6-1 CASSVSAQTQYF TGTGCCAGCAGTGTGTCCGCGCAGACCCAGTACTTC
TRBJ2-5 NA NA TRBV29-1 CSVRSTQGRETQYF TGCAGCGTCCGATCAACCCAGGGGCGAGAGACCCAGTACTTC
TRBJ2-1 NA NA TRBV6-5 CASSYRTGFGNEQFF TGTGCCAGCAGTTACAGAACAGGGTTCGGCAATGAGCAGTTCTTC
TRBJ2-5 once TRBD1 TRBV19 CASSPSDRGEETQYF TGTGCCAGTAGTCCATCGGACAGGGGAGAAGAGACCCAGTACTTC
TRBJ1-1 NA TRBD1 TRBV27 CASCYGTGNAEAFF TGTGCCAGCTGTTACGGGACAGGTAACGCTGAAGCTTTCTTT
TRBJ2-7 NA TRBD1 TRBV18 CASSRGQGPYEQYF TGTGCCAGCTCACGCGGACAGGGACCCTACGAGCAGTACTTC
TRBJ1-2 NA NA TRBV14 CASSQDGSETVYGYTF TGTGCCAGCAGCCAAGACGGTAGCGAGACCGTCTATGGCTACACCTTC
TRBJ2-7 NA NA TRBV29-1 CSVAPGTGPPKYF NA
TRBJ2-7 once NA TRBV6-5 CASSYSWGSSYEQYF TGTGCCAGCAGTTACTCCTGGGGCAGCTCCTACGAGCAGTACTTC
TRBJ2-7 NA TRBD2 TRBV7-7 CASSLAGGSIDEQYF TGTGCTAGCAGCTTAGCTGGCGGGAGCATCGACGAGCAGTACTTC
TRBJ2-3 NA TRBD2 TRBV5-8 CASSLLQRGGEEEDTQYF TGTGCCAGCAGCTTACTTCAACGCGGGGGGGAGGAGGAAGATACGCAGTATTTT
TRBJ2-7 NA TRBD1 TRBV4-1 CASSPGGYEQYF TGCGCCAGCAGCCCAGGGGGCTACGAGCAGTACTTC
TRBJ1-6 NA NA TRBV11-2 CASSFQGNSPLHF TGTGCCAGCAGCTTTCAAGGGAATTCACCCCTCCACTTT
TRBJ1-2 NA TRBD1 TRBV5-6 CASSLIGGDRGRGGYTF TGTGCCAGCAGCTTGATTGGCGGGGACAGGGGCCGCGGGGGCTACACCTTC
TRBJ1-1 few NA TRBV15 CATSSQGNTEAFF TGTGCCACCAGCAGTCAGGGAAACACTGAAGCTTTCTTT
TRBJ1-2 few NA TRBV30 CAWSRYGSGYTF TGTGCCTGGAGTAGGTACGGGTCCGGCTACACCTTC
TRBJ2-6 NA NA TRBV4-2 CASSQSRESSGANVLTF TGTGCCAGCAGCCAAAGCAGGGAAAGCTCTGGGGCCAACGTCCTGACTTTC
TRBJ1-4 NA NA TRBV2 CASRTQTGIGEKLFF TGTGCCAGCAGAACACAAACAGGGATCGGAGAAAAACTGTTTTTT
TRBJ1-2 NA NA TRBV18 CASSLTTADNYGYTF TGTGCCAGCTCTCTCACTACGGCGGATAACTATGGCTACACCTTC
TRBJ2-1 NA NA TRBV4-1 CASSQVGTEGQFF TGCGCCAGCAGCCAAGTAGGGACCGAGGGGCAGTTCTTC
TRBJ2-2 NA NA TRBV5-1 CASSIGYDSGELFF TGCGCCAGCAGCATAGGATATGACAGCGGGGAGCTGTTTTTT
TRBJ2-1 NA NA TRBV2 CASSEAGYVGEQFF TGTGCCAGCAGTGAAGCAGGTTACGTGGGTGAGCAGTTCTTC
TRBJ1-6 NA NA TRBV7-9 CASSLDSPLHF TGTGCCAGCAGCTTAGACTCACCCCTCCACTTT
TRBJ1-2 NA NA TRBV14 CASSPFGGSYTF TGTGCCAGCAGCCCCTTCGGGGGTAGCTACACCTTC
TRBJ2-7 NA TRBD2 TRBV6-5 CASSYRWRGGYEQYF TGTGCCAGCAGTTACAGATGGCGGGGGGGCTACGAGCAGTACTTC
TRBJ2-1 NA NA TRBV11-3 CASSLGRQGNNEQFF TGTGCCAGCAGCTTAGGACGGCAGGGAAACAATGAGCAGTTCTTC
TRBJ1-1 NA NA TRBV7-8 CASSLSPGLNTEAFF TGTGCCAGCAGCTTATCCCCAGGGCTGAACACTGAAGCTTTCTTT
TRBJ1-6 NA NA TRBV6-5 CASSYSNNSPLHF TGTGCCAGCAGTTACTCGAATAATTCACCCCTCCACTTT
TRBJ1-1 once TRBD1 TRBV13 CASSLGSGGRGAFF TGTGCCAGCAGCTTAGGTTCAGGGGGTAGGGGAGCTTTCTTT
TRBJ2-7 NA NA TRBV30 CASTGGGGRYEQYF TGTGCCTCAACGGGGGGCGGGGGCCGCTACGAGCAGTACTTC
TRBJ1-3 NA NA TRBV6-5 CASSRDISGNTIYF TGTGCCAGCAGCCGGGACATCTCTGGAAACACCATATATTTT
TRBJ1-2 once NA TRBV15 CATSRFRAGSGYTF TGTGCCACCAGCAGATTTCGCGCAGGGAGTGGCTACACCTTC
TRBJ1-3 once NA TRBV7-9 CASSEQGHGNTIYF TGTGCCAGCAGCGAACAGGGACACGGAAACACCATATATTTT
TRBJ1-4 NA NA TRBV27 CASSSLGLPNEKLFF TGTGCCAGCAGTTCCCTGGGACTCCCAAATGAAAAACTGTTTTTT
TRBJ2-5 NA TRBD1 TRBV9 CASSVGRTGAVETQYF TGTGCCAGCAGCGTAGGGAGAACAGGGGCGGTGGAGACCCAGTACTTC
TRBJ1-5 NA TRBD1 TRBV4-1 CASSQEQGGQPQHF TGCGCCAGCAGCCAGGAACAGGGGGGTCAGCCCCAGCATTTT
TRBJ2-2 NA NA TRBV7-2 CASSGRSGPTGELFF TGTGCCAGCAGCGGCCGTTCCGGGCCCACCGGGGAGCTGTTTTTT
TRBJ1-5 NA NA TRBV6-5 CASSFVGVQPQHF TGTGCCAGCAGTTTTGTGGGAGTCCAGCCCCAGCATTTT
TRBJ1-1 NA TRBD1 TRBV5-1 CASSSGTGSMNTEAFF TGCGCCAGCAGCTCAGGGACAGGGTCCATGAACACTGAAGCTTTCTTT
TRBJ2-5 NA TRBD2 TRBV4-1 CASSRGGLETQYF TGCGCCAGCAGCCGCGGGGGTCTGGAGACCCAGTACTTC
TRBJ1-1 NA NA TRBV14 CASSQVKGGTEAFF TGTGCCAGCAGCCAAGTAAAAGGTGGGACTGAAGCTTTCTTT
TRBJ2-5 once NA TRBV2 CASSTEETQYF TGTGCCAGCAGTACTGAGGAGACCCAGTACTTC